The 23 T cell receptor beta chains in this list originate from one sample, sequenced in a study of molecular identifiers for immune sequencing clone quantification. MiXCR was run by TCRdb on the PCR reads, yielding one entry per CDR3 protein. The table records just under 650,000 distinct CDR3 sequences, roughly 21% of them present only once. The material sequenced was naive CD8+ T cells from blood, with Jurkat cell RNA spiked in. Subset in this sample: FACS-sorted CD8+CD4-CCR7+CD45RA+ naive T cells. The receptor set was obtained from a human donor in good health. Some libraries in this study had Jurkat cell RNA spiked in.

This clonotype has a single count. The genes are TRBV6-6 and TRBJ2-5; 7 bases are a match to TRBD1. Trimming cost V 0 bases and J 5 bases; bases outside gene matches: 12. The germline V gene has CDR1 MNHNY and CDR2 SVGAGI (reference sequence). The CDR3 spans 17 residues. The CDR3 reads CASSYSDEGGDWETQYF. The CDR3 nucleotides read TGTGCCAGCAGTTACTCTGATGAAGGGGGCGATTGGGAGACCCAGTACTTC.

This clonotype has at least ten counts. For the CDR3, the DNA is TGTGCCAGCAGCCCGTTAGAGGGACTAGCGGGGGGTATGAATGAGCAGTTCTTC. Translating gives CASSPLEGLAGGMNEQFF. The gene calls are TRBV11-2 and TRBJ2-1; the match to TRBD2 covers 15 bases. V trimming: 5 bases; J trimming: 7 bases; junction bases outside the gene matches: 12. The germline V gene has CDR1 SGHAT and CDR2 FQNNGV. This CDR3 has 18 amino acids.

The table lists this clonotype with many counts. The J gene is TRBJ2-6, the V gene TRBV28, with TRBD2 as a possible D gene (5 bases). Germline V CDR1 and CDR2: MDHEN, SYDVKM. Trimming took 6 bases from V and 1 from J, leaving 10 bases between them. The CDR3 sequence is 15 residues long. Written as DNA, the CDR3 is TGTGCCAGCAGATTCCGGGGATCTGGGGCCAACGTCCTGACTTTC. Translated: CASRFRGSGANVLTF.

Worth noting for this clonotype: The junction differs from germline at one of its ends, possibly a read error. This chain connects TRBV6-6 to TRBJ2-1; D is unclear. The CDR3 contains 11 residues. Germline-derived CDR1 and CDR2 are MNHNY and SVGAGI (reference sequence). CDR3 nucleotides: TGTGCCAGCAGTTACGGTAATGGGCAGTTCTTC. Its protein is CASSYGNGQFF.

Notes on this clonotype: Being one base from a much bigger clone, this may be a read error. The J gene is TRBJ1-1, the V gene TRBV2; perhaps TRBD1 as D (5 bases). CDR3 length: 14 residues. Germline loops: CDR1 SNHLY, CDR2 FYNNEI. The CDR3 loop is CVSRLETENTEAFF. CDR3 DNA: TGTGTCAGCAGGTTAGAGACAGAGAACACTGAAGCTTTCTTT.

This clonotype was observed a few times. A much larger clonotype is one base distant, so this may be a read error. V is TRBV20-1 and J is TRBJ1-1; D gene ambiguous. The CDR3 has 14 residues. V was cut by 5 bases and J by 0 bases, with 13 bases left in between. The V gene's germline CDR1 is DFQATT and CDR2 SNEGSKA (reference sequence). CDR3 sequence: CSAHDWALNTEAFF. CDR3 coding DNA: TGCAGTGCTCACGACTGGGCCTTGAACACTGAAGCTTTCTTT.

As to this clonotype: The junction differs from germline at one of its ends, possibly a read error. The chain couples TRBV9 to TRBJ2-2; TRBD1 matches 8 bases. Germline assignment: CDR1 SGDLS and CDR2 YYNGEE. The length of the CDR3 is 17 residues. Here the CDR3 reads CDSSVGPQGANTGELFF. DNA for the CDR3: TGTGACAGCAGCGTAGGACCCCAGGGGGCAAACACCGGGGAGCTGTTTTTT.

Only a few counts were recorded for this clonotype. CDR3 loop: CASSKWTGVIYGYTF. In DNA, the CDR3 is TGTGCCAGCAGCAAATGGACAGGGGTCATCTATGGCTACACCTTC. The J gene is TRBJ1-2, the V gene TRBV14, with 9 bases aligning to TRBD1. CDR3 length: 15 amino acids. Germline assignment: CDR1 SGHDN and CDR2 FVKESK. V lost 5 bases, J lost 4 bases, and 8 bases stayed unmatched.

This clonotype was detected only a few times. The chain employs TRBV12-3 or TRBV12-4 and TRBJ1-2; 8 bases fit TRBD1. After removal of 5 bases from V and 2 bases from J, the junction contained 10 bases not matched to a gene. The CDR3 totals 16 residues. The CDR3 DNA is TGTGCCAGCAGTCGTACCGGGACAGGTGGCAACTATGGCTACACCTTC. This translates into CASSRTGTGGNYGYTF.

This clonotype was seen more than once but under ten times. The CDR3 reads CASSYVQETQYF. Written as DNA, the CDR3 is TGTGCCAGCAGTTACGTCCAAGAGACCCAGTACTTC. The genes are TRBV6-2 or TRBV6-3 and TRBJ2-5; the D is unclear. Trimming pared 2 bases from V and 1 base from J, leaving 2 bases between. The CDR3 is made up of 12 amino acids. Germline values: CDR1 MNHEY, CDR2 SVGEGT.

This clonotype was recorded many times. The rearrangement uses TRBV18 and TRBJ2-1, with TRBD2 as a possible D gene (5 bases). Germline V gives CDR1 KGHSH, CDR2 LQKENI. Trimming left V 3 bases short and J 9 bases short, with 9 bases between. This CDR3 spans 12 amino acids. The CDR3 protein is CASSPTRAEQFF. The DNA of the CDR3 is TGTGCCAGCTCACCCACTAGGGCTGAGCAGTTCTTC.

The V call is TRBV28, the J call TRBJ2-1; 9 bases agree with TRBD2. V shed 5 bases, J shed 9 bases, and the junction held 20 bases outside the gene matches. Germline V CDR1 and CDR2: MDHEN, SYDVKM. CDR3 length equals 18 residues. The DNA of the CDR3 is TGTGCCAGCAGTCCCCCCTACCACTTGGCGGGAGGGGATAGTGAGCAGTTCTTC. It translates to CASSPPYHLAGGDSEQFF.

As to this clonotype: Lacking the conserved final phenylalanine or tryptophan, this CDR3 likely reflects a read error. The CDR3 spells CSARVAGSSYEQYS. The CDR3 region has the DNA TGCAGTGCTAGAGTAGCGGGAAGCTCCTACGAGCAGTACTCC. V usage is TRBV20-1 and J usage is TRBJ2-7; TRBD2 matches at 8 bases. This CDR3 region has 14 residues. CDR1 and CDR2 from the germline V gene are DFQATT and SNEGSKA (reference sequence). After removal of 1 base from V and 0 bases from J, the junction contained 2 bases not matched to a gene.

This clonotype was observed at least ten times. The chain couples TRBV6-2 or TRBV6-3 to TRBJ2-1; 10 nucleotides agree with TRBD2. Looked up from germline, CDR1 is MNHEY and CDR2 is SVGEGT. The trim removed 4 bases at V and 7 bases at J, leaving 1 base unmatched. This CDR3 is 13 amino acids long. DNA for the CDR3: TGTGCCAGCAGTTCTAGCGGGAGAAATGAGCAGTTCTTC. Amino acid sequence: CASSSSGRNEQFF.

There are a few counts of this clonotype. CDR3 in amino acids: CASSVGYGMGGDTQYF. Here the CDR3 DNA reads TGTGCCAGCAGCGTGGGATATGGGATGGGCGGGGATACGCAGTATTTT. This sequence joins TRBV7-6 and TRBJ2-3, with D possibly being TRBD2 (5 bases). Germline CDR1 and CDR2: SGHVS and FNYEAQ. The CDR3 has 16 amino acids. V was cut by 5 bases and J by 6 bases, with 21 bases left in between.

This chain connects TRBV7-6 to TRBJ1-2, with TRBD1 as a possible D gene (6 bases). CDR3 length: 14 amino acids. Germline V gene data show CDR1 as SGHVS and CDR2 as FNYEAQ. The germline V and J ends were trimmed by 4 bases and 2 bases, with 11 bases remaining between them. CDR3 sequence reads: CASSSGHKNYGYTF. The CDR3 coding sequence is TGTGCCAGCAGCTCGGGACATAAAAACTATGGCTACACCTTC.

This clonotype was recorded at least ten times. The chain has TRBV6-5 and TRBJ2-3; the D gene is possibly TRBD1 (5 bases). In germline, CDR1 is MNHEY, CDR2 SVGAGI. This CDR3 spans 12 amino acids. V was shortened by 6 bases and J by 2 bases, with 6 bases between the two germline ends. CDR3 in amino acids: CASRTVTDTQYF. CDR3 in DNA: TGTGCCAGCAGGACAGTCACAGATACGCAGTATTTT.

J is TRBJ1-1 and V is TRBV5-1; D is undetermined. The germline V gene has CDR1 SGHRS and CDR2 YFSETQ. Trimming removed 1 base from V and 6 bases from J, with 10 bases in between. The CDR3 has 13 amino acids. The chain's CDR3 is CASSLQSTAEAFF. DNA for the CDR3: TGCGCCAGCAGCTTGCAGAGTACAGCTGAAGCTTTCTTT. The whole variable domain, filled in from reference TRBV5-1 and TRBJ1-1, reads KAGVTQTPRYLIKTRGQQVTLSCSPISGHRSVSWYQQTPGQGLQFLFEYFSETQRNKGNFPGRFSGRQFSNSRSEMNVSTLELGDSALYLCASSLQSTAEAFFGQGTRLTVV.

This clonotype was seen at least ten times. J is TRBJ2-5 and V is TRBV28; TRBD2 matches 7 bases. CDR3 size: 14 residues. The V gene's germline CDR1 is MDHEN and CDR2 SYDVKM. Trimming cost V 4 bases and J 3 bases; bases outside gene matches: 5. CDR3: CASSSRLAEETQYF. The CDR3 DNA is TGTGCCAGCAGTTCGCGACTAGCCGAAGAGACCCAGTACTTC. Variable domain in full (rest from reference TRBV28 and TRBJ2-5): DVKVTQSSRYLVKRTGEKVFLECVQDMDHENMFWYRQDPGLGLRLIYFSYDVKMKEKGDIPEGYSVSREKKERFSLILESASTNQTSMYLCASSSRLAEETQYFGPGTRLLVL.

This clonotype was seen many times. J is TRBJ1-5 and V is TRBV24-1; no clear D gene. In germline, CDR1 is KGHDR, CDR2 SFDVKD. This CDR3 has 16 residues. Trimming took 4 bases from V and 4 from J, leaving 16 bases between them. The CDR3 DNA reads TGTGCCACCAGTGAGTCTGCCATATCTTGGAATCAGCCCCAGCATTTT. It specifies CATSESAISWNQPQHF.

This clonotype was observed many times. This sequence joins TRBV20-1 and TRBJ1-5; TRBD1 might be the D (6 bases). The V end lost 1 base, the J end lost 2 bases, and 18 bases lay between the germline ends. There are 17 residues in the CDR3. Germline V CDR1 and CDR2: DFQATT, SNEGSKA (reference sequence). The CDR3 DNA sequence: TGCAGTGCTAGAGCATTACAGGGCAGGGAAGGCAATCAGCCCCAGCATTTT. Translating gives CSARALQGREGNQPQHF.

This clonotype came up many times. The V gene is TRBV5-1, the J gene TRBJ1-5; TRBD1 aligns across 7 bases. This CDR3 is built from 16 residues. The V segment lost 4 bases and the J segment 1 base; nucleotides outside the gene matches: 8. Germline CDR1 is SGHRS and CDR2 is YFSETQ. In DNA, the CDR3 is TGCGCCAGCAGCATGGGACAGCTGGGGAGCAATCAGCCCCAGCATTTT. This gives the protein CASSMGQLGSNQPQHF.

This clonotype occurred many times. This chain links TRBV27 with TRBJ2-7; D is unclear. Germline CDR1 MNHEY, CDR2 SMNVEV (reference sequence). Trimming left V 4 bases short and J 1 base short, with 11 bases between. This CDR3 contains 14 residues. The CDR3 DNA follows: TGTGCCAGCAGTTGGACCCGTGATTCCTACGAGCAGTACTTC. The encoded protein is CASSWTRDSYEQYF.